The present T cell receptor (beta chain) was sequenced within a study of CD8+CD57+ T cells in acquired aplastic anemia. About the research overall: Sorted cells (CD4+ and CD8+) yielded DNA amounts that averaged roughly 3 ug. An average of roughly 10 million reads for CD4+ cells was obtained from healthy donors.

Genomic DNA constituted the template upon which TCR beta VDJ and CDR3 profiling was performed. TCRdb independently ran MiXCR on the reads; one entry per CDR3 protein. Of some 240,000 distinct CDR3 sequences listed, roughly 33% are singletons. The sample holds many counts of this clonotype. What it binds is not known. Notes on the study in general: Shared by patients and controls, 25 to 35 CD8+ CDR3s were abundant in patients. The study found no significant CD8+ Simpson's diversity difference between patients and controls.

From germline, CDR1 is WSHSY and CDR2 SAAADI. The CDR3 extends over 13 amino acids. The V end lost 8 bases, the J end lost 7 bases, and 17 bases lay between the germline ends. Material for sequencing was sorted CD4+, CD8+, or CD8+CD57+ T cells (not recorded which) from PBMCs. This sequence was found in a human donor in good health, serving as a control. The chain carries TRBV10-2 and TRBJ1-2, with D possibly TRBD1 on 6 matching bases. The CDR3 DNA reads TGCGCCAGCGGTCAAGGGGGGGCGGGTGGCTACACCTTC. It encodes CASGQGGAGGYTF.